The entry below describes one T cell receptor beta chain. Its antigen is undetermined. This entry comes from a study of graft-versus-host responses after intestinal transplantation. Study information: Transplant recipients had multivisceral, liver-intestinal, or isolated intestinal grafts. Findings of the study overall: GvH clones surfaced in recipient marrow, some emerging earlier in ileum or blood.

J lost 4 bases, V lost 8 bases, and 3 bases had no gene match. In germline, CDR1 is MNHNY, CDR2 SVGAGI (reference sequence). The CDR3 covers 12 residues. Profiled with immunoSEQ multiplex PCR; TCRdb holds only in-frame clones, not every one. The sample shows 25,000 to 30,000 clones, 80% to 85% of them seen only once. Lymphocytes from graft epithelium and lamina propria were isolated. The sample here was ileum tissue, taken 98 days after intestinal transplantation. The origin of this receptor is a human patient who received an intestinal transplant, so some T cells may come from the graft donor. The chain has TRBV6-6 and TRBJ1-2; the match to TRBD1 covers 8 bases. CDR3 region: CASRQGIYGYTF. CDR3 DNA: TGTGCCAGCCGACAGGGGATCTATGGCTACACCTTC.